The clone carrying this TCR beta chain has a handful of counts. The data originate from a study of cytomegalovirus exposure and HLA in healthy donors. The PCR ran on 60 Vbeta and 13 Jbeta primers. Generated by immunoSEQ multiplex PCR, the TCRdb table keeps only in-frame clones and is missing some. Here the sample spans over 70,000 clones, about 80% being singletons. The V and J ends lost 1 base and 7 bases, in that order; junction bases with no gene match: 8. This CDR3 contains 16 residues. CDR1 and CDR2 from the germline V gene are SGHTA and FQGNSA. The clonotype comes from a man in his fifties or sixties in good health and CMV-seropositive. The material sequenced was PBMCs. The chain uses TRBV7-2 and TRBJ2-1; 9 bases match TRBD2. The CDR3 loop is CASSLVGGRARNEQFF. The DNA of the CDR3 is TGTGCCAGCAGCTTAGTCGGCGGGAGGGCCAGAAATGAGCAGTTCTTC.